These 30 T cell receptor beta chains were all obtained from the same sample, sequenced in a study of shared clonotypes between healthy human individuals. Method: immunoSEQ multiplex PCR; TCRdb's copy keeps in-frame clones and lacks some. The sample has some 2 million clones; 95% are singletons. The source material was naive CD4+ T cells sorted from blood. The sample's subset: CD45RA+ positively selected. These receptors all stem from a man between 18 and 35 years old in good health.

This rearrangement joins TRBV5-4 to TRBJ2-7; possible D gene TRBD1, 6 bases. The CDR3 totals 13 residues. V lost 2 bases to trimming and J lost 4 bases, with 10 bases between them. CDR1 and CDR2 from the germline V gene are SGHNT and YYREEE (reference sequence). The CDR3 here is CASSFPGVYEQYF. CDR3 nucleotides: TGTGCCAGCAGCTTCCCAGGGGTTTACGAGCAGTACTTC.

The rearrangement joins TRBV5-1 to TRBJ2-1; 9 nucleotides align to TRBD2. V lost 0 bases, J lost 5 bases, and 3 bases stayed unmatched. Germline values: CDR1 SGHRS, CDR2 YFSETQ. The CDR3 consists of 15 residues. The CDR3 region is CASSLASGGHNEQFF. CDR3 nucleotides: TGCGCCAGCAGCTTGGCCAGCGGGGGGCACAATGAGCAGTTCTTC.

The chain couples TRBV6-5 to TRBJ2-7; D call uncertain. Per germline, CDR1 MNHEY and CDR2 SVGAGI. This CDR3 region has 11 residues. Trimming removed 5 bases from V and 5 bases from J, with 7 bases in between. The CDR3 loop reads CASSNYHEQYF. The CDR3 DNA follows: TGTGCCAGCAGTAATTATCACGAGCAGTACTTC.

The gene calls are TRBV6-5 and TRBJ1-2; D ambiguous. CDR1 and CDR2 from the germline V gene are MNHEY and SVGAGI. CDR3 length: 15 amino acids. V lost 0 bases and J 2 bases, leaving 10 bases between the germline ends. The chain's CDR3 is CASSYSAESNYGYTF. CDR3 bases: TGTGCCAGCAGTTACTCAGCAGAATCAAACTATGGCTACACCTTC.

J is TRBJ2-2 and V is TRBV5-1; D assignment may be TRBD1 or TRBD2 (7 bases each). The CDR3 totals 16 residues. Germline-derived CDR1 and CDR2 are SGHRS and YFSETQ. Trimming took off 4 bases at V and 2 bases at J, with 15 bases between the two ends. The CDR3 sequence is CASSVGGTVNTGELFF. CDR3 DNA sequence: TGCGCCAGCAGCGTGGGAGGGACAGTTAACACCGGGGAGCTGTTTTTT. The full variable domain, rest sourced from reference TRBV5-1 and TRBJ2-2, is KAGVTQTPRYLIKTRGQQVTLSCSPISGHRSVSWYQQTPGQGLQFLFEYFSETQRNKGNFPGRFSGRQFSNSRSEMNVSTLELGDSALYLCASSVGGTVNTGELFFGEGSRLTVL.

The rearrangement links TRBV30 to TRBJ2-3; 9 bases line up with TRBD2. The V gene's germline CDR1 is GTSNPN and CDR2 SVGIG (reference sequence). Germline trimming cut 7 bases from V and 0 bases from J; bases unmatched to any gene: 5. The length of the CDR3 is 14 residues. The CDR3 loop reads CASRSGGSTDTQYF. The CDR3 DNA reads as TGTGCCTCAAGAAGCGGGGGGAGCACAGATACGCAGTATTTT.

This sequence joins TRBV4-3 and TRBJ2-6; no clear D. The germline V and J ends were trimmed by 0 bases and 0 bases, with 6 bases remaining between them. Germline values: CDR1 LGHNA, CDR2 YSLEER. The CDR3 consists of 16 residues. CDR3 loop: CASSQDIASGANVLTF. CDR3 DNA sequence: TGCGCCAGCAGCCAAGATATCGCCTCTGGGGCCAACGTCCTGACTTTC.

As for this clone: This CDR3 is also generated by other DNA sequences in the sample. The rearrangement links TRBV4-3 to TRBJ2-7; possibly TRBD1 for D (5 bases). CDR1 and CDR2 (germline): LGHNA, YSLEER. The CDR3 spans 15 residues. The ends were cut back, 0 bases at V and 2 bases at J, with 11 bases in the middle. CDR3 in amino acids: CASSQEKGLAYEQYF. The CDR3 DNA follows: TGCGCCAGCAGCCAAGAAAAGGGGCTTGCCTACGAGCAGTACTTC.

The rearrangement joins TRBV4-1 to TRBJ2-7, with D uncertain. Trimming pared 0 bases from V and 3 bases from J, leaving 9 bases between. The CDR3 spans 14 residues. Per germline, CDR1 MGHRA and CDR2 YSYEKL. The chain's CDR3 is CASSQDVVDYEQYF. The DNA for the CDR3 is TGCGCCAGCAGCCAAGATGTCGTAGACTACGAGCAGTACTTC.

The V gene is TRBV6-1, the J gene TRBJ2-5; 7 bases agree with TRBD1. CDR3 length equals 16 residues. V lost 4 bases, J lost 1 base, and 9 bases stayed unmatched. Germline V gene data show CDR1 as MNHNS and CDR2 as SASEGT. DNA for the CDR3: TGTGCCAGCAGTGCCGACACAGGGGATCGCCAAGAGACCCAGTACTTC. It yields the protein CASSADTGDRQETQYF.

This chain uses TRBV7-9 with TRBJ1-2; TRBD1 aligns across 9 bases. Germline V gives CDR1 SEHNR, CDR2 FQNEAQ (reference sequence). V lost 0 bases to trimming and J lost 8 bases; unmatched junction nucleotides: 4. This CDR3 comprises 14 residues. CDR3 sequence: CASSLAGQGWGYTF. Written as DNA, the CDR3 is TGTGCCAGCAGCTTAGCAGGACAGGGGTGGGGCTACACCTTC.

The chain is built from TRBV18 and TRBJ1-1; D is uncertain. The CDR3 is made up of 15 amino acids. CDR1 KGHSH and CDR2 LQKENI come from the germline V gene. The V gene lost 3 bases and the J gene lost 1 base, with 12 bases spanning the gap. This CDR3 is CASSPQEGPNTEAFF. CDR3 sequence (DNA): TGTGCCAGCTCACCTCAGGAGGGTCCGAACACTGAAGCTTTCTTT.

V and J are TRBV5-1 and TRBJ2-2, with D uncertain. Trimming cost V 0 bases and J 4 bases, with 10 bases left between them. The CDR3 is made up of 15 amino acids. Looked up from germline, CDR1 is SGHRS and CDR2 is YFSETQ. CDR3 loop: CASSLADPGTGELFF. In DNA, the CDR3 is TGCGCCAGCAGCTTGGCAGATCCGGGCACCGGGGAGCTGTTTTTT.

The chain joins TRBV19 to TRBJ2-5, with D maybe TRBD2 (5 bases). V was shortened by 2 bases and J by 9 bases, with 22 bases between the two germline ends. CDR3 length: 16 amino acids. Germline CDR1 is LNHDA and CDR2 is SQIVND (reference sequence). The CDR3, as DNA: TGTGCCAGTAGTATAAACGGAGGACCGCCCCAGTTGGCCCAGTACTTC. This translates into CASSINGGPPQLAQYF.

About this clone itself: Other DNA sequences in the same sample also yield this CDR3. The genes are TRBV5-1 and TRBJ1-5, with 10 bases that match TRBD1. CDR1 and CDR2 from the germline V gene are SGHRS and YFSETQ. V lost 3 bases and J lost 3; bases outside the gene matches: 3. There are 15 residues in the CDR3. The CDR3 DNA reads as TGCGCCAGCAGCTCCGGGACAGGGGTCAATCAGCCCCAGCATTTT. Translation gives CASSSGTGVNQPQHF. Looking up the rest from reference TRBV5-1 and TRBJ1-5 gives the full variable domain: KAGVTQTPRYLIKTRGQQVTLSCSPISGHRSVSWYQQTPGQGLQFLFEYFSETQRNKGNFPGRFSGRQFSNSRSEMNVSTLELGDSALYLCASSSGTGVNQPQHFGDGTRLSIL.

The chain carries TRBV5-4 and TRBJ1-2; TRBD1 aligns across 10 bases. The germline CDR1 and CDR2 sequences are SGHNT and YYREEE (reference sequence). Trimming removed 4 bases from V and 1 base from J; junction bases left unmatched: 7. The CDR3 totals 16 residues. CDR3 nucleotides: TGTGCCAGCAGCCCGACAGGGGGCGCGGGTAACTATGGCTACACCTTC. Translating it yields CASSPTGGAGNYGYTF.

Regarding this clone: Relative to the germline gene, one junction end is altered; a read error may explain this. CDR3: CASSRTSGVAYNEQFF. The DNA of the CDR3 is TGTGCTAGCAGCCGGACTAGCGGGGTTGCCTACAATGAGCAGTTCTTC. The V gene is TRBV7-7, the J gene TRBJ2-1, with 12 bases that match TRBD2. Germline V gives CDR1 SSHAT, CDR2 FNYEAQ (reference sequence). The CDR3 contains 16 residues.

The chain carries TRBV5-1 and TRBJ2-1; D call uncertain. CDR3 length: 13 amino acids. Germline CDR1 reads SGHRS; CDR2 reads YFSETQ. The germline V and J ends were trimmed by 5 bases and 1 base, with 7 bases remaining between them. CDR3 in DNA: TGCGCCAGCAGTCAATCGTCCTACAATGAGCAGTTCTTC. Amino acids: CASSQSSYNEQFF.

Only one count was recorded for this clone. V gene TRBV28 combines with J gene TRBJ1-6; no reliable D call. The CDR3 is made up of 15 amino acids. From germline, CDR1 is MDHEN and CDR2 SYDVKM. V was trimmed by 5 bases and J by 6 bases, leaving 14 bases between them. The CDR3 loop is CASSPSPKGNSPLHF. The CDR3 DNA is TGTGCCAGCAGTCCGTCGCCCAAGGGTAATTCACCCCTCCACTTT.

This chain connects TRBV2 to TRBJ2-1; 9 positions match TRBD1. The CDR3 loop spans 17 amino acids. V gave up 7 bases and J gave up 7 bases; unmatched junction bases: 17. CDR1 is SNHLY, CDR2 FYNNEI, per germline. In DNA, the CDR3 is TGTGCCAGCATTCCGAGCCCGGGACAGGGACGTATGAATGAGCAGTTCTTC. This codes for CASIPSPGQGRMNEQFF.

To note about this clone: In the same sample, other DNA sequences code for this CDR3. The chain recombines TRBV30 with TRBJ2-3, with D possibly being TRBD2 (6 bases). CDR3 length equals 14 residues. V lost 0 bases to trimming and J lost 0 bases, with 7 bases between them. The germline V gene has CDR1 GTSNPN and CDR2 SVGIG (reference sequence). The CDR3 sequence: CAWSVGGSTDTQYF. The CDR3 coding sequence is TGTGCCTGGAGTGTTGGAGGGAGCACAGATACGCAGTATTTT.

Points on this clone: At the DNA level, this CDR3 is encoded by other sequences in the same sample as well. J is TRBJ1-1 and V is TRBV9; D is ambiguous. Germline V CDR1 and CDR2: SGDLS, YYNGEE. The CDR3 consists of 13 residues. V was clipped by 0 bases and J by 5 bases, with 8 bases between them. As DNA, the CDR3 is TGTGCCAGCAGCGTAGCTACGCGGACTGAAGCTTTCTTT. Its translation: CASSVATRTEAFF. Variable domain in full (rest from reference TRBV9 and TRBJ1-1): DSGVTQTPKHLITATGQRVTLRCSPRSGDLSVYWYQQSLDQGLQFLIQYYNGEERAKGNILERFSAQQFPDLHSELNLSSLELGDSALYFCASSVATRTEAFFGQGTRLTVV.

DNA for the CDR3: TGTGCCAGCAGCCAGGGGACGGCTCTCCCCATATATTTT. Its translation is CASSQGTALPIYF. The rearrangement joins TRBV11-2 to TRBJ1-3; D is perhaps TRBD1 (6 bases). In germline, CDR1 is SGHAT, CDR2 FQNNGV. The CDR3 is 13 residues long. V was cut by 5 bases and J by 11 bases, with 16 bases left in between.

V is TRBV9 and J is TRBJ1-1, with D unclear. The CDR3 consists of 17 residues. V was clipped by 3 bases and J by 0 bases, with 18 bases between them. Germline CDR1 SGDLS, CDR2 YYNGEE. Here the CDR3 reads CASSGSSLRSLNTEAFF. In DNA, the CDR3 is TGTGCCAGCAGCGGGAGTTCCTTAAGGTCCCTGAACACTGAAGCTTTCTTT.

This chain uses TRBV10-3 with TRBJ1-1, with D possibly being TRBD1 (6 bases). Deletions cut 6 bases from V and 0 bases from J, with 11 bases between. The CDR3 has 14 residues. The germline V gene has CDR1 ENHRY and CDR2 SYGVKD. CDR3: CAIRRQEMNTEAFF. The CDR3 DNA follows: TGTGCCATCAGGCGACAGGAGATGAACACTGAAGCTTTCTTT.

The rearrangement joins TRBV5-1 to TRBJ2-7; D call uncertain. CDR3 size: 12 residues. V shed 4 bases and J shed 2 bases, with 7 bases lying between them. CDR1 is SGHRS, CDR2 YFSETQ, per germline. The CDR3 bases are TGCGCCAGCAGCCCTAGACCCTACGAGCAGTACTTC. Translation: CASSPRPYEQYF. Full variable domain (rest looked up from reference TRBV5-1 and TRBJ2-7): KAGVTQTPRYLIKTRGQQVTLSCSPISGHRSVSWYQQTPGQGLQFLFEYFSETQRNKGNFPGRFSGRQFSNSRSEMNVSTLELGDSALYLCASSPRPYEQYFGPGTRLTVT.

CDR3 region: CASSLEAGTSYEQYF. For the CDR3, the DNA is TGTGCCAGCAGTTTGGAGGCGGGCACCTCCTACGAGCAGTACTTC. This chain connects TRBV27 to TRBJ2-7, with D maybe TRBD2 (5 bases). Deletions cut 3 bases from V and 0 bases from J, with 12 bases between. The length of the CDR3 is 15 residues. Germline V gene data show CDR1 as MNHEY and CDR2 as SMNVEV (reference sequence).

CDR3 sequence: CASSLVGSGGAGTEAFF. The CDR3 DNA is TGTGCCAGCAGCTTGGTCGGGTCAGGGGGCGCGGGGACTGAAGCTTTCTTT. This chain links TRBV5-4 with TRBJ1-1, with TRBD1 matching over 8 bases. The V segment lost 0 bases and the J segment 5 bases; nucleotides outside the gene matches: 12. Germline loops: CDR1 SGHNT, CDR2 YYREEE (reference sequence). CDR3 length: 17 residues.

This rearrangement joins TRBV6-6 to TRBJ1-2; 8 positions match TRBD1. The V gene's germline CDR1 is MNHNY and CDR2 SVGAGI (reference sequence). The CDR3 is 14 residues long. The junction had 4 bases not matched to a gene; V was cut back by 0 bases and J by 7 bases. CDR3 sequence reads: CASSYSGQGIGYTF. The CDR3 region has the DNA TGTGCCAGCAGTTACTCCGGACAGGGTATTGGCTACACCTTC.

This clone appeared a single time. Other DNA sequences in the sample encode the same CDR3. The chain carries TRBV9 and TRBJ2-3; D uncertain. Germline V gene data show CDR1 as SGDLS and CDR2 as YYNGEE. V was clipped by 4 bases and J by 3 bases, with 6 bases between them. This CDR3 has 12 amino acids. The CDR3 here is CASSLTTDTQYF. The CDR3 nucleotides are TGTGCCAGCAGCCTTACTACAGATACGCAGTATTTT.